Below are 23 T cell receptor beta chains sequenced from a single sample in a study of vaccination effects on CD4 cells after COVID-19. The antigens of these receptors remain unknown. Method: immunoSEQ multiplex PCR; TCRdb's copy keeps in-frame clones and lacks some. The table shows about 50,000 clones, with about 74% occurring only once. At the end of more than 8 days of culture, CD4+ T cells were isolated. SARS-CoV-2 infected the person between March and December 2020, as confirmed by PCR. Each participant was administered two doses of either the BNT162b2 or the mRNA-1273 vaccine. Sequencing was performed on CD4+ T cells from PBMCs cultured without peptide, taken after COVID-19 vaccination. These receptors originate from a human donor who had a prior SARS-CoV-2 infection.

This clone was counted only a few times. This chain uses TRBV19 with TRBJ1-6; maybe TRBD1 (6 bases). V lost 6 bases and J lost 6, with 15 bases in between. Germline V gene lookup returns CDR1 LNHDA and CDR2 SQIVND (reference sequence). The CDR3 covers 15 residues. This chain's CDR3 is CASRMSTGPNSPLHF. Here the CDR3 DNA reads TGTGCCAGTAGAATGTCGACAGGTCCTAATTCACCCCTCCACTTT.

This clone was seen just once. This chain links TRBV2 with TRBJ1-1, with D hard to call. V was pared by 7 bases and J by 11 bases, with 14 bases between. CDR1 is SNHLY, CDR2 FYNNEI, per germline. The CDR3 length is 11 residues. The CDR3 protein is CASTIASGAFF. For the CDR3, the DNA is TGTGCCAGCACCATTGCCTCGGGGGCTTTCTTT. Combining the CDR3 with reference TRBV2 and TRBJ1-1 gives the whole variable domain EPEVTQTPSHQVTQMGQEVILRCVPISNHLYFYWYRQILGQKVEFLVSFYNNEISEKSEIFDDQFSVERPDGSNFTLKIRSTKLEDSAMYFCASTIASGAFFGQGTRLTVV.

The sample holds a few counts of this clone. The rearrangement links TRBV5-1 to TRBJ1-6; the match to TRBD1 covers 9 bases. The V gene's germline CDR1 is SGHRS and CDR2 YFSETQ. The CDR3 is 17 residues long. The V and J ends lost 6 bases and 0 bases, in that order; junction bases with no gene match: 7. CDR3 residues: CASKEGTGNSYNSPLHF. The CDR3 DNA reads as TGCGCCAGCAAGGAGGGGACAGGGAACTCCTATAATTCACCCCTCCACTTT.

CDR3 residues: CASSLGDNQQETQYF. In nucleotides, the CDR3 is TGTGCCAGCAGTTTAGGGGACAACCAGCAAGAGACCCAGTACTTC. The rearrangement uses TRBV28 and TRBJ2-5, with D tentatively TRBD1 (6 bases). V lost 2 bases and J 2 bases, leaving 12 bases between the germline ends. The germline V gene has CDR1 MDHEN and CDR2 SYDVKM. This CDR3 is built from 15 residues.

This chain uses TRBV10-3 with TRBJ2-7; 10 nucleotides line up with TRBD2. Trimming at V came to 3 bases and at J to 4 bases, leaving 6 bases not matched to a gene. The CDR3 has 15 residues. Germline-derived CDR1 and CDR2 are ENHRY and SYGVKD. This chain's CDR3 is CAISDLVSGRYEQYF. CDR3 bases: TGTGCCATCAGTGATTTGGTTAGCGGGAGGTACGAGCAGTACTTC.

Written as DNA, the CDR3 is TGTGCCAGCAGCTTAGGGCTCTTGCCTAGCGATTACTCCTACGAGCAGTACTTC. It specifies CASSLGLLPSDYSYEQYF. The chain employs TRBV11-2 and TRBJ2-7; tentative D call: TRBD2 (6 bases). V dropped 1 base and J dropped 0 bases, with 19 bases sitting between them. CDR1 SGHAT and CDR2 FQNNGV come from the germline V gene. The CDR3 length is 18 residues.

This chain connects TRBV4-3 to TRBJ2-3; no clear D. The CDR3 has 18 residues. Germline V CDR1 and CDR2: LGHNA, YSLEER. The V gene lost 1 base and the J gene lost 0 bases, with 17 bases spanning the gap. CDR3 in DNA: TGCGCCAGCAGCCAAGCTGATCACTTAGCTGCTAGCACAGATACGCAGTATTTT. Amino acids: CASSQADHLAASTDTQYF.

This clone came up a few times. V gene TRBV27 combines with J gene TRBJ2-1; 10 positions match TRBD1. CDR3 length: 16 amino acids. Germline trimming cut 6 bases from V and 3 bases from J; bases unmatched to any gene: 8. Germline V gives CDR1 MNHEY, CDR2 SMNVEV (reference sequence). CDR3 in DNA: TGTGCCAGCAGGCCCGCCGGGACAGGGGTCTACAATGAGCAGTTCTTC. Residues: CASRPAGTGVYNEQFF.

DNA for the CDR3: TGTGCCAGCAGCTACGGCCGACAGGGAATACAGGAAAAACTGTTTTTT. This translates into CASSYGRQGIQEKLFF. J is TRBJ1-4 and V is TRBV7-2; the match to TRBD1 covers 7 bases. Germline trimming cut 4 bases from V and 8 bases from J; bases unmatched to any gene: 13. Germline lookup yields CDR1 SGHTA and CDR2 FQGNSA. The CDR3 spans 16 residues.

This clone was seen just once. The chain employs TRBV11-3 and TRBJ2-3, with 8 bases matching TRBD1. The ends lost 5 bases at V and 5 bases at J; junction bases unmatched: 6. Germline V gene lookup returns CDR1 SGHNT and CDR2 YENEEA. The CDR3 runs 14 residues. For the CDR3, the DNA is TGTGCCAGCAGCCCCGGGACAGGTGGAGATACGCAGTATTTT. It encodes CASSPGTGGDTQYF.

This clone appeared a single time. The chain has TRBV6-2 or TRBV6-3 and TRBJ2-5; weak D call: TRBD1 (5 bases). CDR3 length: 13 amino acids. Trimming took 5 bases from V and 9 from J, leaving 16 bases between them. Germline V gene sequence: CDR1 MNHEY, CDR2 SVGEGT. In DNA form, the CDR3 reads TGTGCCAGCAGTACCCGGCACCCCAGGGCCCAGTACTTC. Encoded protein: CASSTRHPRAQYF.

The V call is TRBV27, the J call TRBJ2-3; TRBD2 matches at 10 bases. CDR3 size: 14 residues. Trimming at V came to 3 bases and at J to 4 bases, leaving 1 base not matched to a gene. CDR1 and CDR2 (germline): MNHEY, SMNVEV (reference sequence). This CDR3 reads CASSFLAGADTQYF. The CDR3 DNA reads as TGTGCCAGCAGTTTCCTAGCGGGGGCAGATACGCAGTATTTT.

The CDR3 DNA reads as TGTGCCAGCAGCTTAAATGGGGAGGGCTACACCTTC. Translated: CASSLNGEGYTF. The V call is TRBV7-3, the J call TRBJ1-2; no definite D call. The CDR3 spans 12 residues. In germline, CDR1 is SGHTA, CDR2 FQGTGA. V was clipped by 1 base and J by 8 bases, with 8 bases between them. Full variable domain (outside the CDR3, taken from reference TRBV7-3 and TRBJ1-2): GAGVSQTPSNKVTEKGKYVELRCDPISGHTALYWYRQSLGQGPEFLIYFQGTGAADDSGLPNDRFFAVRPEGSVSTLKIQRTERGDSAVYLCASSLNGEGYTFGSGTRLTVV.

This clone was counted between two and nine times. The CDR3 DNA follows: TGCGCCAGCCCACGGGGCCCCTACGAGCAGTACTTC. Its protein product is CASPRGPYEQYF. V gene TRBV10-1 combines with J gene TRBJ2-7; D is tentatively TRBD1 or TRBD2 (5 bases each). CDR1 is WNHNN and CDR2 is SYGVQD in the germline V gene (reference sequence). V was pared by 8 bases and J by 2 bases, with 10 bases between. The CDR3 loop spans 12 amino acids.

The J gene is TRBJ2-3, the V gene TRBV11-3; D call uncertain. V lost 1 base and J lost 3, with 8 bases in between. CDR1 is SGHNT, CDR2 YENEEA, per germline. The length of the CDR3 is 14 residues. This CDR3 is CASSLGGLTDTQYF. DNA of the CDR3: TGTGCCAGCAGCTTAGGCGGCCTTACAGATACGCAGTATTTT.

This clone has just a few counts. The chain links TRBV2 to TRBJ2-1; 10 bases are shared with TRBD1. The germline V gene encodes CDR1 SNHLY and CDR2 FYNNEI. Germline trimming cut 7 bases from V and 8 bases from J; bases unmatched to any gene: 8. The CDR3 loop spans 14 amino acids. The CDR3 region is CASNRDRGFDEQFF. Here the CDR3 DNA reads TGTGCCAGCAACAGGGACAGGGGCTTCGATGAGCAGTTCTTC.

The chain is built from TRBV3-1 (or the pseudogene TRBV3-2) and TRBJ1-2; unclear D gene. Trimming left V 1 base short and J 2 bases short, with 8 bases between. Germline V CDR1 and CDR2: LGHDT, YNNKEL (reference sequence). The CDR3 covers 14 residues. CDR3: CASSQVAVNYGYTF. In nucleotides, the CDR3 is TGTGCCAGCAGCCAAGTGGCGGTCAACTATGGCTACACCTTC.

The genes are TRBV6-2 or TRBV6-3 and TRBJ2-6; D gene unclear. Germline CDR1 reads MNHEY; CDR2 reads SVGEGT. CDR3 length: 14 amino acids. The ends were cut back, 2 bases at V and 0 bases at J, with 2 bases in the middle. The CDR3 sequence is CASSYNSGANVLTF. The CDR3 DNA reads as TGTGCCAGCAGTTACAACTCTGGGGCCAACGTCCTGACTTTC.

The CDR3 nucleotides are TGCGCCAGCAGCGGGGCAGGGACAGGGGGCTATGGCTACACCTTC. Translated, it gives CASSGAGTGGYGYTF. The rearrangement links TRBV5-1 to TRBJ1-2; 11 bases match TRBD1. CDR1 is SGHRS, CDR2 YFSETQ, per germline. J was trimmed by 4 bases and V by 4 bases; bases with no gene match: 6. CDR3 length equals 15 residues. Complete variable domain (other parts from reference TRBV5-1 and TRBJ1-2): KAGVTQTPRYLIKTRGQQVTLSCSPISGHRSVSWYQQTPGQGLQFLFEYFSETQRNKGNFPGRFSGRQFSNSRSEMNVSTLELGDSALYLCASSGAGTGGYGYTFGSGTRLTVV.

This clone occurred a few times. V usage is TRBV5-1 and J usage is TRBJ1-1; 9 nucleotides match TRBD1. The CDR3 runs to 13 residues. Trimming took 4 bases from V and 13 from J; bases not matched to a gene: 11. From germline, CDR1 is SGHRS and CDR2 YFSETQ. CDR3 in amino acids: CASSRSGTGFVFF. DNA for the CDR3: TGCGCCAGCAGCAGGTCCGGGACAGGGTTTGTTTTCTTT.

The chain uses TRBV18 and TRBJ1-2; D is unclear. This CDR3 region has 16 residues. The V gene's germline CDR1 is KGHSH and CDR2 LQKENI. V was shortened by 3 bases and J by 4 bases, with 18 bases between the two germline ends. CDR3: CASSPRENRESYGYTF. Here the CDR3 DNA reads TGTGCCAGCTCACCTCGTGAGAATCGGGAATCCTATGGCTACACCTTC.

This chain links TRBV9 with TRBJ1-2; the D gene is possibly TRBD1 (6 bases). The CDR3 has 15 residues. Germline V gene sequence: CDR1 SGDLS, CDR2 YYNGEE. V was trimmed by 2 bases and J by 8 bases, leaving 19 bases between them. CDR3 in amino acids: CASSVETGRLAGYTF. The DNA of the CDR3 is TGTGCCAGCAGCGTGGAGACAGGACGTTTGGCGGGCTACACCTTC. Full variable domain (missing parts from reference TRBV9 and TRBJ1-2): DSGVTQTPKHLITATGQRVTLRCSPRSGDLSVYWYQQSLDQGLQFLIQYYNGEERAKGNILERFSAQQFPDLHSELNLSSLELGDSALYFCASSVETGRLAGYTFGSGTRLTVV.

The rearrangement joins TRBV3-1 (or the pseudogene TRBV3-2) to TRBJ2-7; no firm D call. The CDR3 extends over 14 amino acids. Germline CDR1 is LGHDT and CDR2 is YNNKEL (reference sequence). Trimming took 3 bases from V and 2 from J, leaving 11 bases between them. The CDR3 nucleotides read TGTGCCAGCAGCCACACACGTGTCCCCTACGAGCAGTACTTC. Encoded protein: CASSHTRVPYEQYF.